Given below is one TCR beta chain in context. This sample is drawn from a study of identical twins. TCRdb used MiXCR to reprocess the 5' RACE reads, holding one entry per CDR3 protein. This sample carries some 660,000 distinct CDR3 sequences, about 9.4% of them seen once, and the ten largest clones take approximately 0.94%. This sample was also put to use in a study of yellow fever vaccine responses in identical twins.

This sequence was found in a woman between 18 and 29 years old in good health. Sequenced: PBMCs.

As DNA, the CDR3 is TGCGCCAGCAGGCGGGGGCACCAAGAGACCCAGTACTTC. Translation: CASRRGHQETQYF. The V and J genes are TRBV5-1 and TRBJ2-5, with D tentatively TRBD2 (7 bases). Germline V gene lookup returns CDR1 SGHRS and CDR2 YFSETQ. This CDR3 spans 13 amino acids. V was cut by 5 bases and J by 0 bases, with 8 bases left in between.